This T cell receptor beta chain was identified during a study of blood T cell repertoires in COVID-19. The CDR3 runs to 15 residues. J was trimmed by 4 bases and V by 4 bases; bases with no gene match: 9. The V gene's germline CDR1 is LGHDT and CDR2 YNNKEL (reference sequence). Assay used: immunoSEQ multiplex PCR; TCRdb lists only in-frame clones, some missing. Of 250,000 or so clones in the sample, about 87% were seen once. Recovered status in Cohort 3 required two negative PCRs, clearance, or symptom resolution. Sequenced material: PBMCs or T cells enriched from blood (not recorded which). This chain links TRBV3-1 (or the pseudogene TRBV3-2) with TRBJ1-2; 7 nucleotides match TRBD1. This TCR was sampled from a woman between 45 and 65 years old who had recovered from COVID-19. CDR3 loop: CASSPFDRVVYGYTF. The DNA of the CDR3 is TGTGCCAGCAGCCCCTTCGACAGGGTTGTCTATGGCTACACCTTC.